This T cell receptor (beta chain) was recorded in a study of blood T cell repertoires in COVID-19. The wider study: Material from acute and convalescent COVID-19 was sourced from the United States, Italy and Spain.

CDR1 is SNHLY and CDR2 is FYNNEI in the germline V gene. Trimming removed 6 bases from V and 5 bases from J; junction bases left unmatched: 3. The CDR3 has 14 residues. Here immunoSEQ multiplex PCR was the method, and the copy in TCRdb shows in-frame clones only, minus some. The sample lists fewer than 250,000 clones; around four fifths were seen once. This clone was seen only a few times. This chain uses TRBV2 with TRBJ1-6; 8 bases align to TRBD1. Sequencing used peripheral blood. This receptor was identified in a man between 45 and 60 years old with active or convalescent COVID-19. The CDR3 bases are TGTGCCAGCAGCGGACAGGGAAATAATTCACCCCTCCACTTT. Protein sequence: CASSGQGNNSPLHF.